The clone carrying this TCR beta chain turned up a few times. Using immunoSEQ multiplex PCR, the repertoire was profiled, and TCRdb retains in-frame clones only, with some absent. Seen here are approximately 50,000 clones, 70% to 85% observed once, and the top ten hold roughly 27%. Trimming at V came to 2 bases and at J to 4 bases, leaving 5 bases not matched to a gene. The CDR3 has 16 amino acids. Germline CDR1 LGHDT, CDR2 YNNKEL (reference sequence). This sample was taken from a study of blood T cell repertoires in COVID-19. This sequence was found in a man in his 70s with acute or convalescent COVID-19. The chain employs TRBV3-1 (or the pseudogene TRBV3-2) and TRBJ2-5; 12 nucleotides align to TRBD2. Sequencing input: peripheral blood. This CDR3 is CASSQPLTSGGETQYF. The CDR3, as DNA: TGTGCCAGCAGCCAACCTCTGACTAGCGGGGGAGAGACCCAGTACTTC.